Listed below are T cell receptor beta chains from one sample, sequenced in a study of blood T cell repertoires in COVID-19. The assay was immunoSEQ multiplex PCR, and TCRdb's table has in-frame clones only and misses some. The table shows about 200,000 clones, with roughly nine tenths occurring only once. The specimen was PBMCs or T cells enriched from blood (not recorded which). These receptors originate from a young woman with acute COVID-19. Both conserved end residues are part of each CDR3. The D gene is left open where the match is weak. Size is omitted from some rows. Given values are once, few, many or a class for expanded clones.

>NA|TRBJ1-3|NA|14|TRBV3-1/TRBV3-2
CASSFRDKGNTIYF
TGTGCCAGCAGCTTTCGGGACAAAGGAAACACCATATATTTT
>NA|TRBJ2-3|NA|18|TRBV27
CASSLWGSRGRSTDTQYF
TGTGCCAGCAGTTTATGGGGCTCGCGGGGGCGGAGCACAGATACGCAGTATTTT
>NA|TRBJ1-5|NA|13|TRBV19
CASSSFSWQPQHF
TGTGCCAGTAGTTCTTTCAGTTGGCAGCCCCAGCATTTT
>NA|TRBJ2-2|NA|13|TRBV19
CASSTTVTGELFF
TGTGCCAGTAGTACGACAGTTACCGGGGAGCTGTTTTTT
>NA|TRBJ2-7|TRBD2|16|TRBV6-5
CASSLMGDGGIDEQYF
TGTGCCAGCAGTTTAATGGGGGACGGGGGGATCGACGAGCAGTACTTC
>NA|TRBJ1-1|TRBD1|14|TRBV5-4
CASSPQGVGTEAFF
TGTGCCAGCAGCCCGCAGGGGGTTGGGACTGAAGCTTTCTTT
>NA|TRBJ1-4|NA|12|TRBV7-2
CASSSTGRELFF
TGTGCCAGCAGCTCGACAGGTCGAGAACTGTTTTTT
>NA|TRBJ2-2|TRBD1|15|TRBV5-6
CASSPRDRITGELFF
TGTGCCAGCAGCCCACGGGACAGGATCACCGGGGAGCTGTTTTTT
>NA|TRBJ2-5|NA|13|TRBV7-9
CASSLISGETQYF
TGTGCCAGCAGCTTGATTTCGGGAGAGACCCAGTACTTC
>NA|TRBJ1-6|TRBD1|13|TRBV2
CASMDREDSPLHF
TGTGCCAGTATGGACAGGGAAGATTCACCCCTCCACTTT
>NA|TRBJ1-2|TRBD1|15|TRBV4-3
CASSQVPGTGRGYTF
TGCGCCAGCAGCCAAGTTCCCGGGACAGGTCGTGGCTACACCTTC
>many|TRBJ1-4|NA|20|TRBV3-1/TRBV3-2
CASSQDSRGVTDPFNEKLFF
TGTGCCAGCAGCCAAGATTCTAGGGGCGTAACTGACCCATTCAATGAAAAACTGTTTTTT
>once|TRBJ1-5|TRBD1|17|TRBV6-2/TRBV6-3
CASSYSSSGGGNQPQHF
TGTGCCAGCAGTTACTCGTCATCAGGGGGAGGTAATCAGCCCCAGCATTTT
>NA|TRBJ1-1|TRBD1|15|TRBV5-1
CASSFDGTGGTEAFF
TGCGCCAGCAGCTTTGACGGCACAGGGGGGACTGAAGCTTTCTTT
>NA|TRBJ2-1|NA|14|TRBV15
CATSRVAGGHEQFF
TGTGCCACCAGCAGAGTGGCAGGTGGGCATGAGCAGTTCTTC
>NA|TRBJ1-1|TRBD1|13|TRBV19
CASTLTGGTEAFF
TGTGCCAGTACCCTGACAGGGGGTACTGAAGCTTTCTTT
>NA|TRBJ1-5|NA|14|TRBV24-1
CATSGGLGNQPQHF
TGTGCCACCAGTGGGGGACTCGGGAACCAGCCCCAGCATTTT
>NA|TRBJ1-1|NA|14|TRBV29-1
CSVRRQSRNTEAFF
TGCAGCGTGCGCCGACAGTCAAGAAACACTGAAGCTTTCTTT
>NA|TRBJ1-3|NA|15|TRBV7-6
CASSSREPSGNTIYF
TGTGCCAGCAGCTCGAGAGAACCCTCTGGAAACACCATATATTTT
>NA|TRBJ2-1|TRBD2|16|TRBV27
CASSLSGLAGANEQFF
TGTGCCAGCAGTTTAAGCGGTCTAGCGGGGGCAAATGAGCAGTTCTTC
>NA|TRBJ1-5|TRBD1|15|TRBV6-1
CASSDGDRSNQPQHF
TGTGCCAGCAGTGACGGGGACAGGAGCAATCAGCCCCAGCATTTT
>NA|TRBJ1-3|NA|15|TRBV30
CACPRGGAGGNTIYF
TGTGCCTGTCCCCGAGGGGGGGCGGGTGGAAACACCATATATTTT
>NA|TRBJ1-1|TRBD1|13|TRBV7-2
CASSLDDRGGAFF
TGTGCCAGCAGCTTAGACGACAGGGGGGGAGCTTTCTTT
>NA|TRBJ1-1|NA|14|TRBV5-1
CASSATPAHTEAFF
TGCGCCAGCAGCGCGACACCCGCGCACACTGAAGCTTTCTTT
>once|TRBJ1-4|NA|13|TRBV29-1
CSVEPAGSEKLFF
TGCAGCGTTGAACCGGCCGGGTCTGAAAAACTGTTTTTT
>NA|TRBJ1-1|TRBD1|14|TRBV6-5
CASRTGGSNTEAFF
TGTGCCAGCAGGACAGGGGGATCTAACACTGAAGCTTTCTTT
>NA|TRBJ2-1|TRBD2|15|TRBV14
CASSQAGGRYNEQFF
TGTGCCAGCAGCCAAGCGGGGGGGCGCTACAATGAGCAGTTCTTC
>NA|TRBJ1-2|NA|15|TRBV15
CATSPEGSAGYGYTF
TGTGCCACCAGCCCGGAAGGGTCTGCGGGCTATGGCTACACCTTC
>NA|TRBJ1-1|TRBD1|15|TRBV28
CASSSPTGGMTEAFF
TGTGCCAGCAGTTCCCCGACAGGGGGCATGACTGAAGCTTTCTTT
>NA|TRBJ1-4|NA|13|TRBV2
CASREGLIVKLFF
TGTGCCAGCAGGGAAGGACTCATAGTTAAACTGTTTTTT
>NA|TRBJ1-2|NA|13|TRBV27
CASSLAAGDGYTF
TGTGCCAGCAGTTTAGCCGCAGGTGACGGCTACACCTTC
>NA|TRBJ2-7|NA|15|TRBV19
CASSINAGQTGEQYF
TGTGCCAGTAGTATTAATGCTGGACAGACGGGCGAGCAGTACTTC
>NA|TRBJ1-1|NA|14|TRBV7-9
CASSRSGENTEAFF
TGTGCCAGCAGCCGGTCAGGGGAGAACACTGAAGCTTTCTTT
>NA|TRBJ2-1|NA|12|TRBV5-1
CASSTRTNEQFF
TGCGCCAGCAGCACCCGGACTAATGAGCAGTTCTTC
>few|TRBJ2-7|NA|13|TRBV6-5
CASGGDITYEQYF
TGTGCCAGCGGAGGTGACATCACCTACGAGCAGTACTTC
>few|TRBJ1-6|NA|16|TRBV27
CASSLLPGLFNSPLHF
TGTGCCAGCAGTTTGCTGCCAGGGCTTTTTAATTCACCCCTCCACTTT
>NA|TRBJ1-4|TRBD1|16|TRBV7-2
CASSRDTGATNEKLFF
TGTGCCAGCAGTCGAGATACAGGGGCAACCAATGAAAAACTGTTTTTT
>NA|TRBJ1-2|NA|13|TRBV30
CAWREFDNYGYTF
TGTGCCTGGAGGGAGTTTGATAACTATGGCTACACCTTC
>NA|TRBJ2-2|TRBD1|16|TRBV25-1
CASSESWTGNAGELFF
TGTGCCAGCAGTGAATCTTGGACAGGGAATGCCGGGGAGCTGTTTTTT
>NA|TRBJ2-5|TRBD2|15|TRBV28
CASSRGLAGQETQYF
TGTGCCAGCAGCCGTGGACTAGCGGGGCAAGAGACCCAGTACTTC
>NA|TRBJ1-3|NA|11|TRBV12-3/TRBV12-4
CASRRGNTIYF
TGTGCCAGCAGGAGGGGAAACACCATATATTTT
>NA|TRBJ2-7|TRBD1|14|TRBV6-5
CASEQGVPSGEQYF
TGTGCCAGCGAACAGGGGGTTCCGTCTGGCGAGCAGTACTTC
>once|TRBJ1-2|TRBD1|16|TRBV5-1
CASRYGQGLANYGYTF
TGCGCCAGCAGATATGGACAGGGGCTTGCTAACTATGGCTACACCTTC
>NA|TRBJ1-6|TRBD1|15|TRBV5-1
CASSPATGESSPLHF
TGCGCCAGCAGCCCCGCGACAGGGGAAAGCTCACCCCTCCACTTT
>NA|TRBJ2-7|NA|11|TRBV21-1
CASSKVLEQYF
TGTGCCAGCAGCAAAGTTCTCGAGCAGTACTTC
>NA|TRBJ1-1|NA|15|TRBV3-1/TRBV3-2
CASSQTPGPGGEAFF
TGTGCCAGCAGCCAAACCCCTGGCCCCGGGGGTGAAGCTTTCTTT
>many|TRBJ2-5|TRBD2|13|TRBV13
CASSIGGQETQYF
TGTGCCAGCAGCATCGGGGGGCAAGAGACCCAGTACTTC
>NA|TRBJ1-2|NA|11|TRBV29-1
CSVGLSYGYTF
TGCAGCGTCGGGTTGTCCTATGGCTACACCTTC
>NA|TRBJ2-7|NA|13|TRBV13
CASSSTEYYEQYF
TGTGCCAGCAGCTCCACAGAGTACTACGAGCAGTACTTC
>NA|TRBJ2-5|NA|15|TRBV5-1
CASSLLGARGETQYF
TGCGCCAGCAGCTTGTTAGGGGCGCGGGGAGAGACCCAGTACTTC
>NA|TRBJ1-6|TRBD1|15|TRBV18
CASSPGQATNSPLHF
TGTGCCAGCTCACCGGGACAGGCAACTAATTCACCCCTCCACTTT
>NA|TRBJ2-3|TRBD2|18|TRBV15
CATSTGTSGGAGTDTQYF
TGTGCCACCAGCACCGGGACTAGCGGGGGGGCTGGAACAGATACGCAGTATTTT
>NA|TRBJ1-2|TRBD1|16|TRBV28
CASSVTRDRGKEGYTF
TGTGCCAGCAGTGTGACCCGGGACAGGGGAAAGGAAGGCTACACCTTC
>NA|TRBJ1-1|TRBD1|15|TRBV27
CASWERTGGHREAFF
TGTGCCAGCTGGGAGCGGACAGGGGGTCACCGGGAAGCTTTCTTT
>NA|TRBJ2-1|NA|17|TRBV12-2
CASRTAARQGSYNEQFF
TGTGCAAGTCGAACCGCCGCCCGACAGGGCTCCTACAATGAGCAGTTCTTC
>NA|TRBJ1-1|NA|13|TRBV12-3/TRBV12-4
CASSFAGDTEAFF
TGTGCCAGCAGTTTCGCAGGGGACACTGAAGCTTTCTTT
>NA|TRBJ2-3|TRBD2|16|TRBV5-1
CASSAGTSGGVNTQYF
TGCGCCAGCAGCGCCGGGACTAGCGGGGGGGTAAATACGCAGTATTTT
>NA|TRBJ1-4|NA|13|TRBV5-8
CASRGRGYEKLFF
TGTGCCAGCAGAGGCAGGGGATATGAAAAACTGTTTTTT
>once|TRBJ2-3|TRBD1|17|TRBV19
CASSQRTGGWVGRTQYF
TGTGCCAGTAGTCAGCGGACAGGCGGATGGGTAGGTCGTACGCAGTATTTT
>NA|TRBJ1-5|NA|16|TRBV19
CASSMLGGSVSQPQHF
TGTGCCAGTAGTATGTTGGGGGGGTCGGTAAGTCAGCCCCAGCATTTT